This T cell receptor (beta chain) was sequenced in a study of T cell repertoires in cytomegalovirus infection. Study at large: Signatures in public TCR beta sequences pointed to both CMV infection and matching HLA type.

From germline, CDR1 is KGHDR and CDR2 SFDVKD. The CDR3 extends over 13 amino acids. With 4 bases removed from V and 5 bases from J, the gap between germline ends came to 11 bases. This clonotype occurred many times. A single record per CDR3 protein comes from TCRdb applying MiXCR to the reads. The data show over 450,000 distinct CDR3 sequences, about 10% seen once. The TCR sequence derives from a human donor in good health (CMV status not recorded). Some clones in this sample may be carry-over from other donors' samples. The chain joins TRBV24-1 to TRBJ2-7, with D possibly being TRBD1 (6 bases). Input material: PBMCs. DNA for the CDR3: TGTGCCACCAGTGACCCGGGACACGACGAGCAGTACTTC. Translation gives CATSDPGHDEQYF.